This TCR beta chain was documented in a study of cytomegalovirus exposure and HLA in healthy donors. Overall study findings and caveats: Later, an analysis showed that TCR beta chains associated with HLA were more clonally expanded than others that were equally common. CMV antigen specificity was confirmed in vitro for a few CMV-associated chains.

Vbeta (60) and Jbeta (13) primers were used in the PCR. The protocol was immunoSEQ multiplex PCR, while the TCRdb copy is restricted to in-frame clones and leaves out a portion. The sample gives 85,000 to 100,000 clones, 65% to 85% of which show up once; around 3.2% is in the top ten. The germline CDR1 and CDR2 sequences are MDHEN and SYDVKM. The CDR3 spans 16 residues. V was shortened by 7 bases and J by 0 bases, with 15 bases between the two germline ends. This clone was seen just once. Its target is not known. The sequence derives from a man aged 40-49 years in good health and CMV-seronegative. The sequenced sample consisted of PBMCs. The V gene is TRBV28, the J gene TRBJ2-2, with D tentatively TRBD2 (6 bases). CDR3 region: CASNSAGGPNTGELFF. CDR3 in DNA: TGTGCCAGCAACAGCGCCGGGGGTCCGAACACCGGGGAGCTGTTTTTT. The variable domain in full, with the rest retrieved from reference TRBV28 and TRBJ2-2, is DVKVTQSSRYLVKRTGEKVFLECVQDMDHENMFWYRQDPGLGLRLIYFSYDVKMKEKGDIPEGYSVSREKKERFSLILESASTNQTSMYLCASNSAGGPNTGELFFGEGSRLTVL.